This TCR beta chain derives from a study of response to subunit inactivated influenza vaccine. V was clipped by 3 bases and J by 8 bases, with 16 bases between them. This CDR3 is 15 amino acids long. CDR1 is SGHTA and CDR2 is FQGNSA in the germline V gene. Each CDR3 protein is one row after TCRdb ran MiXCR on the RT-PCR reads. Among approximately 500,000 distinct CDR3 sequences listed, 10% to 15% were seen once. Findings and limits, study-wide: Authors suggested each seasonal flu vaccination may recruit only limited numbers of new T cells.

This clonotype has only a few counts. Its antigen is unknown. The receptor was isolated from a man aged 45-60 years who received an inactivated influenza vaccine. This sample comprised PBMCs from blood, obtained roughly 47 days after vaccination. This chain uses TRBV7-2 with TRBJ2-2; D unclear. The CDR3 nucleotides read TGTGCCAGCAGCTTGCTTACCGGTTTCCCTGGGGAGCTGTTTTTT. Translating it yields CASSLLTGFPGELFF.